This T cell receptor (beta chain) was identified in a study of prognosis after radiotherapy for stage I lung cancer. The CDR3 is 13 residues long. With 1 base removed from V and 2 bases from J, the gap between germline ends came to 9 bases. Germline loops: CDR1 DFQATT, CDR2 SNEGSKA (reference sequence). From genomic DNA, TCR beta CDR3 was amplified by two-round multiplex PCR. Gene-specific TRBV and TRBJ primers were used in PCR round one. TCRdb analysed the multiplex PCR reads with MiXCR anew, one entry per CDR3 protein. The data hold under 55,000 distinct CDR3 sequences, with about 37% observed a single time. Broader study findings: A fall in unique TCR clone counts followed stereotactic body radiation therapy, with medians of about 10,000 versus 6,900.

This clonotype was seen repeatedly, ten times or more. Its antigen is not identified. The chain recombines TRBV20-1 with TRBJ2-7; D call uncertain. The material sequenced was PBMCs, taken before or after stereotactic body radiation therapy (not recorded which). This TCR was recovered from a donor aged 50 or older with non-small cell lung cancer. The CDR3 spells CSARVGSAYEQYF. The CDR3 DNA is TGCAGTGCTAGAGTGGGGTCGGCCTACGAGCAGTACTTC.